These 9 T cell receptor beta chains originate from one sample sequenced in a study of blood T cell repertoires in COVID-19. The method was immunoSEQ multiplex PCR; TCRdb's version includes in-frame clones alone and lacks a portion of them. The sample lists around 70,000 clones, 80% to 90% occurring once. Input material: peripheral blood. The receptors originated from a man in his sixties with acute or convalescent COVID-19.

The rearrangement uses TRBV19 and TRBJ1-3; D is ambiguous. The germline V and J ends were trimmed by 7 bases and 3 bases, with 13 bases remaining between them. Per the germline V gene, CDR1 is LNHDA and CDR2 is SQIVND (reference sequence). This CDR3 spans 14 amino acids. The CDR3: CASTPSELGNTIYF. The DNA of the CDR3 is TGTGCCAGTACCCCCTCCGAACTTGGAAACACCATATATTTT.

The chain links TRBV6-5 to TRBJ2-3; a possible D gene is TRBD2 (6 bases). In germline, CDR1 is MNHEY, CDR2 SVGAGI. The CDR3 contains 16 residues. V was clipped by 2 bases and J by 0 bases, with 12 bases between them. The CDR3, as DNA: TGTGCCAGCAGTTACGGGGCGGGGCTTAGCACAGATACGCAGTATTTT. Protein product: CASSYGAGLSTDTQYF.

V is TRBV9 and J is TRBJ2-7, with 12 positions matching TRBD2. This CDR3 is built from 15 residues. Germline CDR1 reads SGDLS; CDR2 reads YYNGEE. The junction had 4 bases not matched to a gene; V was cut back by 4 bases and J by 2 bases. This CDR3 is CASSPRTSGAYEQYF. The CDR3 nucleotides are TGTGCCAGCAGCCCGCGGACTAGCGGGGCCTACGAGCAGTACTTC.

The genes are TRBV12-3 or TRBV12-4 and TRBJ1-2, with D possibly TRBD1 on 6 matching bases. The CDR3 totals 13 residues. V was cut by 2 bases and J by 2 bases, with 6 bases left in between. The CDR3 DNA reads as TGTGCCAGCAGTTTAACAGGGAACTATGGCTACACCTTC. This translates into CASSLTGNYGYTF.

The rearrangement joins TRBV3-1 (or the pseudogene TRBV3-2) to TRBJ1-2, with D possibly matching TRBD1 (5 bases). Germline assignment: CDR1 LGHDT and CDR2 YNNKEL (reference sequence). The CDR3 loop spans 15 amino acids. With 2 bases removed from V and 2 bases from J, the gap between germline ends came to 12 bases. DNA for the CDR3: TGTGCCAGCAGCCAATCTCGACAGACCAACTATGGCTACACCTTC. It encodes CASSQSRQTNYGYTF.

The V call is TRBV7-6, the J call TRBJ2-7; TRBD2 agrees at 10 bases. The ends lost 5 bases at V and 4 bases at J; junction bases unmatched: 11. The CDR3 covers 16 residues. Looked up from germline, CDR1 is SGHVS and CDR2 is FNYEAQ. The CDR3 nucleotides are TGTGCCAGCAGCCAGACGGCCCTAGCGGGAGTTTACGAGCAGTACTTC. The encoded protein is CASSQTALAGVYEQYF.

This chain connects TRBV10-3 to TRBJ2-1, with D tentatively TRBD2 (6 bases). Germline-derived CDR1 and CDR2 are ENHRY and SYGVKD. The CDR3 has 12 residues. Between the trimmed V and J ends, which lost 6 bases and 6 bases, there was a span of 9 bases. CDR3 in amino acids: CAIRGGSNEQFF. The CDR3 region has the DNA TGTGCCATCAGGGGGGGAAGCAATGAGCAGTTCTTC.

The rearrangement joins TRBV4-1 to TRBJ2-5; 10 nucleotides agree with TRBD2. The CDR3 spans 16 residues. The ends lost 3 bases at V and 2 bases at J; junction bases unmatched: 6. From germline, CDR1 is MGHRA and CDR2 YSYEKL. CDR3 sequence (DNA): TGCGCCAGCAGCCAGGGGAGGACTAGCGGACAAGAGACCCAGTACTTC. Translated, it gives CASSQGRTSGQETQYF.

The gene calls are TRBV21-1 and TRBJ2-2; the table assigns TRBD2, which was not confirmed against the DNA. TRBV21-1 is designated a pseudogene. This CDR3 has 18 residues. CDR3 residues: CASSSYHLAGGNTGELFF. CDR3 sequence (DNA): TGTGCCAGCAGCTCATATCATCTAGCGGGGGGGAACACCGGGGAGCTGTTTTTT.